This TCR beta chain came from a study of metastatic and nonmetastatic thyroid tumors. The wider study: It was across blood and tumor or nodule tissue from malignant and benign thyroid patients that repertoires were compared.

Remarks on this clone: Its antigen is still unknown.

Study-level points and caveats: Compared with benign nodules, malignant thyroid tumors were reported to have significantly higher TCR beta diversity in both blood and tumor.

Patients underwent thyroid surgery, and none had received any treatment before it. Study processing details: Clinicopathological groups of papillary thyroid cancer showed CDR3 differences that were used to build a distant-metastasis classifier. TCRdb re-processed the PCR reads through MiXCR. TCRdb's processing, not the authors' own work, is the source of the V and J calls. This table holds 4,000 or so clones, approximately 29% found once. This TCR came from a male donor with papillary thyroid cancer or a benign thyroid nodule (not recorded which). Some clones in this sample may be carry-over from other donors' samples. The sample was adjacent normal tissue.

The CDR3 DNA is TGTGCCAGCAGGCAGGCTCACAGGGCCCTCGTCTCCTACGAGCAGTACTTC. It is translated as CASRQAHRALVSYEQYF. The rearrangement links TRBV6-1 to TRBJ2-7, with D possibly TRBD1 on 6 matching bases. The CDR3 totals 17 residues. V lost 6 bases and J 0 bases, leaving 21 bases between the germline ends. CDR1 is MNHNS and CDR2 is SASEGT in the germline V gene.